The 13 T cell receptor beta chains below all came from one sample that was sequenced in a study of beta chain features in type 1 diabetes. Expressed TCRB transcripts got sequenced, as all isolated RNA was reverse transcribed. Measured with immunoSEQ multiplex PCR; TCRdb has only the in-frame clones, and not every one. The sample carries about 360,000 clones, 10% to 15% recorded once. Overall study findings and caveats: Significant though moderate, a shortening of TCRB CDR3s appeared in all four CD4+ subsets of Type 1 diabetes patients.

The antigens of these receptors remain unknown. The sequenced material came from naive CD4+ T cells from blood. The source is a woman aged 18-29 years with type 1 diabetes.

This clone appeared a few times. The CDR3 protein is CASSHQGGQPQHF. Here the CDR3 DNA reads TGTGCCAGCAGCCACCAGGGGGGTCAGCCCCAGCATTTT. The chain uses TRBV27 and TRBJ1-5, with 7 bases lining up with TRBD1. The CDR3 spans 13 residues. Trimming at V came to 6 bases and at J to 6 bases, leaving 5 bases not matched to a gene. CDR1 and CDR2 (germline): MNHEY, SMNVEV (reference sequence).

This clone was seen only a few times. The V call is TRBV5-1, the J call TRBJ2-7; D gene uncertain. The CDR3 consists of 13 residues. V lost 3 bases to trimming and J lost 9 bases, with 16 bases between them. Germline V CDR1 and CDR2: SGHRS, YFSETQ. This CDR3 reads CASSSGTQVRQYF. The CDR3 DNA reads as TGCGCCAGCAGCTCCGGAACCCAGGTACGGCAGTACTTC.

V is TRBV29-1 and J is TRBJ1-1, with 8 bases identical to TRBD1. The CDR3 runs 13 residues. The trim removed 7 bases at V and 0 bases at J, leaving 4 bases unmatched. Germline V gene lookup returns CDR1 SQVTM and CDR2 ANQGSEA. The CDR3 region has the DNA TGCAGCGCCCGGACAGGGCTGAACACTGAAGCTTTCTTT. Protein: CSARTGLNTEAFF.

J is TRBJ2-4 and V is TRBV25-1; the D gene is possibly TRBD1 (7 bases). V shed 0 bases and J shed 8 bases, with 17 bases lying between them. CDR3 length: 16 residues. Germline values: CDR1 MGHDK, CDR2 SYGVNS. The CDR3: CASSEYRTGKRDIQYF. As DNA, the CDR3 is TGTGCCAGCAGTGAATATAGGACAGGCAAGCGGGACATTCAGTACTTC.

This chain links TRBV6-5 with TRBJ2-2, with TRBD2 matching over 8 bases. Germline CDR1 and CDR2: MNHEY and SVGAGI. The CDR3 has 13 amino acids. Trimming took 8 bases from V and 7 from J; bases not matched to a gene: 6. This CDR3 is CASRLAHGGELFF. The CDR3 nucleotides read TGTGCCAGCCGACTAGCGCATGGCGGGGAGCTGTTTTTT.

This clone came up a few times. CDR3 in DNA: TGCGCCAGCGAGACATTCTTTGAAGCTTTCTTT. Residues: CASETFFEAFF. The rearrangement uses TRBV23-1 and TRBJ1-1; D remains ambiguous. TRBV23-1 is an ORF for which the function is uncertain. The ends were cut back, 8 bases at V and 7 bases at J, with 11 bases in the middle. CDR3 length: 11 residues.

This chain joins TRBV5-4 and TRBJ2-1; 11 nucleotides line up with TRBD1. CDR1 SGHNT and CDR2 YYREEE come from the germline V gene (reference sequence). The CDR3 has 16 residues. V was pared by 4 bases and J by 1 base, with 4 bases of the junction left unmatched. The CDR3 nucleotides read TGTGCCAGCAGCGCCGGGACAGGGGGATCCTACAATGAGCAGTTCTTC. Its translation: CASSAGTGGSYNEQFF.

This clone has a handful of counts. This chain uses TRBV15 with TRBJ2-3; no clear D gene. There are 15 residues in the CDR3. Germline CDR1 and CDR2: LNHNV and YYDKDF (reference sequence). V lost 0 bases, J lost 3 bases, and 10 bases lay in between. CDR3 sequence: CATSRDQPRTDTQYF. CDR3 DNA: TGTGCCACCAGCAGAGATCAGCCGAGGACAGATACGCAGTATTTT.

V usage is TRBV28 and J usage is TRBJ2-1; 9 nucleotides line up with TRBD2. The CDR3 has 14 residues. J was trimmed by 9 bases and V by 10 bases; bases with no gene match: 13. From germline, CDR1 is MDHEN and CDR2 SYDVKM. CDR3 coding DNA: TGTGCCATCGAGGGTGCGGGAGGGCCGGCTGAGCAGTTCTTC. This translates into CAIEGAGGPAEQFF. The full variable domain, completed using reference TRBV28 and TRBJ2-1, is DVKVTQSSRYLVKRTGEKVFLECVQDMDHENMFWYRQDPGLGLRLIYFSYDVKMKEKGDIPEGYSVSREKKERFSLILESASTNQTSMYLCAIEGAGGPAEQFFGPGTRLTVL.

V is TRBV7-6 and J is TRBJ2-5; a possible D gene is TRBD1 (6 bases). The CDR3 spans 19 residues. V lost 6 bases, J lost 1 base, and 27 bases lay in between. Germline values: CDR1 SGHVS, CDR2 FNYEAQ. The CDR3 reads CASSLTSGTSLTFQETQYF. As DNA, the CDR3 is TGTGCCAGCAGTTTAACCTCCGGGACATCATTAACCTTCCAAGAGACCCAGTACTTC.

V usage is TRBV7-9 and J usage is TRBJ2-1, with 8 bases identical to TRBD2. This CDR3 contains 14 residues. CDR1 and CDR2 from the germline V gene are SEHNR and FQNEAQ (reference sequence). Losses at the gene ends were 5 bases for V and 8 bases for J; bases not matched to a gene: 8. The CDR3 DNA reads TGTGCCAGCAGCACCGGGACTAGGTCCCATGAGCAGTTCTTC. Protein: CASSTGTRSHEQFF.

There are a few counts of this clone. The chain couples TRBV5-4 to TRBJ2-3, with TRBD2 as a possible D gene (6 bases). Germline V CDR1 and CDR2: SGHNT, YYREEE (reference sequence). Trimming shortened V by 4 bases and J by 3 bases, and 12 bases separated the two germline ends. The CDR3 runs to 14 residues. The CDR3 DNA reads as TGTGCCAGCAGCCCCCTGGCGGGGACAGATACGCAGTATTTT. Protein: CASSPLAGTDTQYF.

The chain is built from TRBV6-6 and TRBJ2-1, with TRBD2 matching over 9 bases. The germline gives CDR1 MNHNY, CDR2 SVGAGI (reference sequence). CDR3 length: 14 residues. V shed 6 bases and J 3 bases; nucleotides not matched to a gene: 3. This CDR3 reads CASRTSGNYNEQFF. The CDR3 DNA follows: TGTGCCAGCAGGACTAGCGGAAACTACAATGAGCAGTTCTTC.